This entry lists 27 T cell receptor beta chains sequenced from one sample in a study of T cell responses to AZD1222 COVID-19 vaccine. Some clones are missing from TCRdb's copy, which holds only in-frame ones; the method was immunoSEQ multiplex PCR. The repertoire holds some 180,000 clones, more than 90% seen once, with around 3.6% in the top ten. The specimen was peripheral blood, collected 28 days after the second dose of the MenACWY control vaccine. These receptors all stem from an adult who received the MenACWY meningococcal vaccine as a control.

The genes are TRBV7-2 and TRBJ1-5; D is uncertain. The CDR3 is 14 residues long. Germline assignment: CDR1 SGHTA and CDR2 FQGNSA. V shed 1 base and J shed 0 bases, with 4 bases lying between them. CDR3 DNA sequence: TGTGCCAGCAGCTTAGAGCTTAGCAATCAGCCCCAGCATTTT. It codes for CASSLELSNQPQHF.

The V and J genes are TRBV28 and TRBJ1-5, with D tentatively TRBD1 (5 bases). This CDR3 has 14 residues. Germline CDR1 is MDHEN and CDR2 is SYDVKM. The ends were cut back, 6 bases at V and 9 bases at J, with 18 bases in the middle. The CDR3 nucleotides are TGTGCCAGCAGCAATCCTACGGGACTCCGGCCCCAGCATTTT. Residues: CASSNPTGLRPQHF.

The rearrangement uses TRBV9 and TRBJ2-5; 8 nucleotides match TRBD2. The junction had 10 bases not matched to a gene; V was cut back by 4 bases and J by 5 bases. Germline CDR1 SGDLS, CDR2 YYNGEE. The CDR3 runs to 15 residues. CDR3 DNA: TGTGCCAGCAGCCCACCCTTCACGGGAGGGGAGACCCAGTACTTC. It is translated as CASSPPFTGGETQYF.

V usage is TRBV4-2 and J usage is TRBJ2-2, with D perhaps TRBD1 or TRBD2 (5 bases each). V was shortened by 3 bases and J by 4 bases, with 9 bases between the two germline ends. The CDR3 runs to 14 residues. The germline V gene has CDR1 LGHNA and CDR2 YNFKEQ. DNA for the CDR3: TGTGCCAGCAGCCAGTCGAGGGGCACCGGGGAGCTGTTTTTT. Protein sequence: CASSQSRGTGELFF.

The CDR3 bases are TGTGCCAGCAGCCGCCTAAGCGGAGCAAAAGAGACCCAGTACTTC. It translates to CASSRLSGAKETQYF. V gene TRBV3-1 (or the pseudogene TRBV3-2) combines with J gene TRBJ2-5; perhaps TRBD2 as D (5 bases). V was clipped by 4 bases and J by 3 bases, with 15 bases between them. In germline, CDR1 is LGHDT, CDR2 YNNKEL (reference sequence). CDR3 length: 15 amino acids.

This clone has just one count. The CDR3 DNA reads TGTGCCACCAGCAGGACTGACCTGAACACTGAAGCTTTCTTT. Its protein is CATSRTDLNTEAFF. The chain recombines TRBV15 with TRBJ1-1, with D uncertain. Germline CDR1 LNHNV, CDR2 YYDKDF (reference sequence). V lost 3 bases and J lost 0, with 8 bases in between. The CDR3 runs to 14 residues. Together with reference TRBV15 and TRBJ1-1, the CDR3 gives the full variable domain: DAMVIQNPRYQVTQFGKPVTLSCSQTLNHNVMYWYQQKSSQAPKLLFHYYDKDFNNEADTPDNFQSRRPNTSFCFLDIRSPGLGDTAMYLCATSRTDLNTEAFFGQGTRLTVV.

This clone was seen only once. The CDR3 loop is CASSFQGQAYEQYF. For the CDR3, the DNA is TGCGCCAGCAGCTTTCAGGGACAAGCCTACGAGCAGTACTTC. The chain links TRBV5-1 to TRBJ2-7, with a possible D match to TRBD1 (6 bases). Per germline, CDR1 SGHRS and CDR2 YFSETQ. This CDR3 spans 14 amino acids. Trimming left V 2 bases short and J 2 bases short, with 11 bases between.

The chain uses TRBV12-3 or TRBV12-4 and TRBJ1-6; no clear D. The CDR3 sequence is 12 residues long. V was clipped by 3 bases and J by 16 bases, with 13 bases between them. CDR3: CASSFNQALLHF. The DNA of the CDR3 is TGTGCCAGCAGTTTTAACCAGGCCCTGCTCCACTTT.

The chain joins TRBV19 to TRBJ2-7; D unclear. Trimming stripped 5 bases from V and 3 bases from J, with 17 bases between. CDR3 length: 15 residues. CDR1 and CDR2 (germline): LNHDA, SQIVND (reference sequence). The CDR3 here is CASSADGRQVYEQYF. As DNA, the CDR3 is TGTGCCAGTAGTGCGGACGGCCGTCAAGTCTACGAGCAGTACTTC.

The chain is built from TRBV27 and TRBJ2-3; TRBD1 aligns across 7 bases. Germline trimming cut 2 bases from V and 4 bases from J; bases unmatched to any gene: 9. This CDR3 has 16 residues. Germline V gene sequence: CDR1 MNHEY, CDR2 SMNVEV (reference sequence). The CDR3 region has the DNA TGTGCCAGCAGTTTAAGGCTCGGGACAGTTCCAGATACGCAGTATTTT. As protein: CASSLRLGTVPDTQYF.

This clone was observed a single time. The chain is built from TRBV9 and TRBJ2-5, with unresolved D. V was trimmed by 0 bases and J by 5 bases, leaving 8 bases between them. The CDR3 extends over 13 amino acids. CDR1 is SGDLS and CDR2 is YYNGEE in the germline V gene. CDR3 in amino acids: CASSVAYMETQYF. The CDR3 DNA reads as TGTGCCAGCAGCGTAGCGTATATGGAGACCCAGTACTTC.

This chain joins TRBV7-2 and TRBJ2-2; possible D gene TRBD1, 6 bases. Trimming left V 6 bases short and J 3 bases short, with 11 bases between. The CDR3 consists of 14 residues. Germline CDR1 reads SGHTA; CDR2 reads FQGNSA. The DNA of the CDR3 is TGTGCCAGCAGGACGGACAGTTACACCGGGGAGCTGTTTTTT. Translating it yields CASRTDSYTGELFF.

In DNA form, the CDR3 reads TGCAGCGTTGAAACGGGAATAGGCTACACCTTC. Amino acid sequence: CSVETGIGYTF. J is TRBJ1-2 and V is TRBV29-1; the D is unclear. The CDR3 totals 11 residues. V lost 2 bases, J lost 8 bases, and 9 bases lay in between. In germline, CDR1 is SQVTM, CDR2 ANQGSEA.

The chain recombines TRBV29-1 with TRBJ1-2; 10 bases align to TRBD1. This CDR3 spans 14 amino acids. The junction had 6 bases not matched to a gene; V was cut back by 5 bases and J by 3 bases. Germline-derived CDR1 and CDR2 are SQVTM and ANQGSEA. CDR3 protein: CSVTGTGDDYGYTF. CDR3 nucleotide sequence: TGCAGCGTTACCGGGACAGGGGATGACTATGGCTACACCTTC.

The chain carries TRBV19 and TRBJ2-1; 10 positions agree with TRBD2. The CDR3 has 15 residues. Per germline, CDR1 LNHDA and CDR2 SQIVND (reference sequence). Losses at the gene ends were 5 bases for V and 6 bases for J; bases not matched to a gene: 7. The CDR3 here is CASSSSGRGFNEQFF. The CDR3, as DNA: TGTGCCAGTAGTTCTAGCGGGAGAGGGTTCAATGAGCAGTTCTTC.

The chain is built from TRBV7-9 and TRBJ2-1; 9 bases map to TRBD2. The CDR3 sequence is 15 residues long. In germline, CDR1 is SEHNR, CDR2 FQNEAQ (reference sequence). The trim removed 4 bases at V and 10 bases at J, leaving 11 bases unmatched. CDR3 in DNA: TGTGCCAGCAGCTCGCTGGTAGCGGGAGCGGGAGAGCAGTTCTTC. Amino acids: CASSSLVAGAGEQFF. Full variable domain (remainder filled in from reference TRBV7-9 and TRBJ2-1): DTGVSQNPRHKITKRGQNVTFRCDPISEHNRLYWYRQTLGQGPEFLTYFQNEAQLEKSRLLSDRFSAERPKGSFSTLEIQRTEQGDSAMYLCASSSLVAGAGEQFFGPGTRLTVL.

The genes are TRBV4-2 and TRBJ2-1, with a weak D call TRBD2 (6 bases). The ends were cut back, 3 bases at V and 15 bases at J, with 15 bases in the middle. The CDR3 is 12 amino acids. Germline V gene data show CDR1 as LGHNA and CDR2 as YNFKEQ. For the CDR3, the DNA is TGTGCCAGCAGCCACGACCGGGACTCCCCGTTCTTC. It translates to CASSHDRDSPFF.

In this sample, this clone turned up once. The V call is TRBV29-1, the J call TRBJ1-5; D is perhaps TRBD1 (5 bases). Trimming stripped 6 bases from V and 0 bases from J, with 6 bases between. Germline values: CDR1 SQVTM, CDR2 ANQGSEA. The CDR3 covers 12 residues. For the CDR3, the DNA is TGCAGCGTCCAGGGTAGCAATCAGCCCCAGCATTTT. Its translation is CSVQGSNQPQHF.

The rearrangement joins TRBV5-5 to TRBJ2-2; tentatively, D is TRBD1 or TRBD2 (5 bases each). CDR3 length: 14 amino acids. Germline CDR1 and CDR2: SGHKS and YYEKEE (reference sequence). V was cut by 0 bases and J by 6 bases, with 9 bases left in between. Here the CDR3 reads CASSLGDRSGELFF. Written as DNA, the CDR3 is TGTGCCAGCAGCTTGGGGGACCGCTCCGGGGAGCTGTTTTTT.

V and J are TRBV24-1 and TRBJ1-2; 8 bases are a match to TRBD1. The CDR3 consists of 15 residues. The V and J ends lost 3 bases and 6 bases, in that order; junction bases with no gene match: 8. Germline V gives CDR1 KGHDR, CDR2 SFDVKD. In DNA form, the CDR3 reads TGTGCCACCAGTGATCCACAGGGGGGATCGAATGGCTACACCTTC. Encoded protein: CATSDPQGGSNGYTF.

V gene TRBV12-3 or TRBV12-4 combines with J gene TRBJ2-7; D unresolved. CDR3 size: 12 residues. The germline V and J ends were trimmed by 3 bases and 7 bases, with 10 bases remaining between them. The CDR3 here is CASSFDTLEQYF. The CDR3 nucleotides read TGTGCCAGCAGTTTCGACACCCTAGAGCAGTACTTC.

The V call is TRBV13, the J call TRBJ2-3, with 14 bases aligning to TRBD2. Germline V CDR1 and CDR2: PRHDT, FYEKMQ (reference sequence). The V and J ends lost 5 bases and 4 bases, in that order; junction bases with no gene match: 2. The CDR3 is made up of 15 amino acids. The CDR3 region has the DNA TGTGCCAGCAGCGAGGGACTAGCGGGAGCAGATACGCAGTATTTT. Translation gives CASSEGLAGADTQYF.

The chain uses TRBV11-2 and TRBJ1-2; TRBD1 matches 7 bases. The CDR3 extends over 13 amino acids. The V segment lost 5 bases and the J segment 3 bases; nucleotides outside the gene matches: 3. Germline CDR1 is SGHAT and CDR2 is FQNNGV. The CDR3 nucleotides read TGTGCCAGCAGCATCAGGGGGGACTATGGCTACACCTTC. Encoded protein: CASSIRGDYGYTF.

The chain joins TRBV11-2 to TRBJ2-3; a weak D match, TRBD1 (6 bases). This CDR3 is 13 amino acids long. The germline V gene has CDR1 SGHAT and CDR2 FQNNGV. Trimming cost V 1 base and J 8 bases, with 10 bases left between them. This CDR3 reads CASSLGGGGTQYF. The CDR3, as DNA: TGTGCCAGCAGCTTAGGAGGGGGTGGTACGCAGTATTTT.

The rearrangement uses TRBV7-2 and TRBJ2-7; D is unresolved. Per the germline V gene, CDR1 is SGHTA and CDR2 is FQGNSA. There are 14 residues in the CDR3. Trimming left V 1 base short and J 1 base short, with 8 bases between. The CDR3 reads CASSLGGVSYEQYF. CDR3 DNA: TGTGCCAGCAGCTTAGGTGGCGTTTCCTACGAGCAGTACTTC. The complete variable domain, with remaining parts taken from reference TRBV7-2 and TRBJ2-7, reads GAGVSQSPSNKVTEKGKDVELRCDPISGHTALYWYRQSLGQGLEFLIYFQGNSAPDKSGLPSDRFSAERTGGSVSTLTIQRTQQEDSAVYLCASSLGGVSYEQYFGPGTRLTVT.

The CDR3 DNA is TGTGCCAGCACCCTCGGACAGAACTATGGCTACACCTTC. This codes for CASTLGQNYGYTF. The genes are TRBV6-5 and TRBJ1-2; possibly TRBD1 for D (6 bases). Per the germline V gene, CDR1 is MNHEY and CDR2 is SVGAGI. CDR3 length: 13 residues. V lost 7 bases and J lost 2, with 11 bases in between.

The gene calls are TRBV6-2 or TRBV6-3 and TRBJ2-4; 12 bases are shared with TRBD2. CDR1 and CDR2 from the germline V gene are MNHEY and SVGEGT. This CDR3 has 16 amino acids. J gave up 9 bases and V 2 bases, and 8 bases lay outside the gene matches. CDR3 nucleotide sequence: TGTGCCAGCAGTTACCGTCTAGCGGGAGGGATCTTCATTCAGTACTTC. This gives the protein CASSYRLAGGIFIQYF.